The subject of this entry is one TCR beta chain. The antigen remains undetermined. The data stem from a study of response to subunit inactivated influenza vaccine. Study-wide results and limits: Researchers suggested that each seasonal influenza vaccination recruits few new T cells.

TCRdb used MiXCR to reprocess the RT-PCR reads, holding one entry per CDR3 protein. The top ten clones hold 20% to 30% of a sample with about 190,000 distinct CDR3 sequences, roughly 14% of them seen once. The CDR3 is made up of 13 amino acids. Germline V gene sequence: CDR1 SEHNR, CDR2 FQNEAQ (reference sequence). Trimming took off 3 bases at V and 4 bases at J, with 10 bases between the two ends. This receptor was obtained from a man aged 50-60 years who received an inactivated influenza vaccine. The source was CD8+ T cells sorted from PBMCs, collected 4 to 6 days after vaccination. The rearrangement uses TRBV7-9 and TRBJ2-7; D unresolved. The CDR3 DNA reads TGTGCCAGCAGCTTGGGCCAACCGTACGAGCAGTACTTC. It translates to CASSLGQPYEQYF.